The 27 T cell receptor beta chains in this list originate from one sample, sequenced in a study of early T cells in non-severe SARS-CoV-2 infection. MiXCR, run by TCRdb on the 5' RACE reads, gives a single entry per CDR3 protein. The sample yields about 80,000 distinct CDR3 sequences, 10% to 12% seen once. Specimen: whole blood. The receptors were sampled from an adult who was a healthcare worker with PCR-confirmed SARS-CoV-2 infection or an uninfected control (not recorded which).

This clonotype was counted only a few times. The rearrangement joins TRBV19 to TRBJ1-5; a weak D match, TRBD1 (6 bases). Germline values: CDR1 LNHDA, CDR2 SQIVND (reference sequence). This CDR3 region has 16 residues. Trimming removed 7 bases at V and 0 bases at J, with 16 bases between. The CDR3 is CASNHAQGYSNQPQHF. Written as DNA, the CDR3 is TGTGCCAGTAATCACGCACAGGGCTATAGCAATCAGCCCCAGCATTTT. Drawing the rest from reference TRBV19 and TRBJ1-5, the complete variable domain is DGGITQSPKYLFRKEGQNVTLSCEQNLNHDAMYWYRQDPGQGLRLIYYSQIVNDFQKGDIAEGYSVSREKKESFPLTVTSAQKNPTAFYLCASNHAQGYSNQPQHFGDGTRLSIL.

This clonotype has only a few counts. This chain uses TRBV29-1 with TRBJ2-1; TRBD2 aligns across 8 bases. Germline V CDR1 and CDR2: SQVTM, ANQGSEA. The CDR3 is 15 residues long. V gave up 5 bases and J gave up 4 bases; unmatched junction bases: 10. CDR3 sequence (DNA): TGCAGCGTTAAATTTTCGGGGGGGACTTACAATGAGCAGTTCTTC. Translating it yields CSVKFSGGTYNEQFF.

This clonotype was counted many times. V is TRBV7-6 and J is TRBJ1-1; 8 positions agree with TRBD1. The V gene end was trimmed by 5 bases and the J gene end by 9 bases; junction bases not matched to a gene: 5. The CDR3 spans 12 residues. From germline, CDR1 is SGHVS and CDR2 FNYEAQ. CDR3 loop: CASSGGRGQAFF. The CDR3 DNA reads TGTGCCAGCAGCGGGGGCAGGGGGCAAGCTTTCTTT.

This clonotype was counted many times. A junction end diverges from the germline sequence, so it may reflect a read error. The V and J genes are TRBV7-9 and TRBJ2-1; TRBD1 matches at 8 bases. Per germline, CDR1 SEHNR and CDR2 FQNEAQ (reference sequence). The CDR3 is 15 residues long. Written as DNA, the CDR3 is TGTGCCAGCAGTTTAGACAGGGGCTCCTACAATGAGCAGTTCTTC. Amino acids: CASSLDRGSYNEQFF.

This clonotype was recorded many times. The genes are TRBV9 and TRBJ2-1, with TRBD2 as a possible D gene (5 bases). The V end lost 0 bases, the J end lost 3 bases, and 10 bases lay between the germline ends. Germline CDR1 reads SGDLS; CDR2 reads YYNGEE. This CDR3 comprises 15 residues. CDR3 protein: CASSVAGSYYNEQFF. The CDR3 DNA is TGTGCCAGCAGCGTAGCGGGGAGCTACTACAATGAGCAGTTCTTC. Combining the CDR3 with reference TRBV9 and TRBJ2-1 gives the whole variable domain DSGVTQTPKHLITATGQRVTLRCSPRSGDLSVYWYQQSLDQGLQFLIQYYNGEERAKGNILERFSAQQFPDLHSELNLSSLELGDSALYFCASSVAGSYYNEQFFGPGTRLTVL.

The V call is TRBV6-5, the J call TRBJ1-1; possible D gene TRBD1, 5 bases. The CDR3 has 15 amino acids. The germline V gene has CDR1 MNHEY and CDR2 SVGAGI. Trimming took off 7 bases at V and 1 base at J, with 16 bases between the two ends. For the CDR3, the DNA is TGTGCCAGCATAGTTTCCGGGGGACGGAACACTGAAGCTTTCTTT. It translates to CASIVSGGRNTEAFF.

Ten or more counts support this clonotype. V is TRBV20-1 and J is TRBJ1-4; D is unresolved. Germline V gene sequence: CDR1 DFQATT, CDR2 SNEGSKA (reference sequence). The CDR3 spans 14 residues. Trimming shortened V by 0 bases and J by 7 bases, and 12 bases separated the two germline ends. CDR3 coding DNA: TGCAGTGCTAGAGACGGCAGGTTGGCTGAAAAACTGTTTTTT. Translated, it gives CSARDGRLAEKLFF.

The V and J genes are TRBV6-1 and TRBJ1-4; possibly TRBD1 for D (6 bases). CDR3 size: 14 residues. CDR1 MNHNS and CDR2 SASEGT come from the germline V gene. Trimming took off 6 bases at V and 7 bases at J, with 15 bases between the two ends. CDR3 amino acids: CASSATGHFEKLFF. The CDR3 region has the DNA TGTGCCAGCAGCGCCACAGGGCATTTTGAAAAACTGTTTTTT.

This clonotype was found many times. This chain joins TRBV20-1 and TRBJ1-6, with a tentative D call TRBD1 (5 bases). The length of the CDR3 is 18 residues. CDR1 and CDR2 (germline): DFQATT, SNEGSKA (reference sequence). Trimming removed 6 bases at V and 7 bases at J, with 28 bases between. The CDR3 sequence: CSAGGQQDNSKGNSPLHF. CDR3 nucleotide sequence: TGCAGTGCCGGAGGGCAACAGGACAATAGTAAGGGCAATTCACCCCTCCACTTT.

CDR3 residues: CASSSGLAATLLNNEQFF. For the CDR3, the DNA is TGCGCCAGCAGCTCGGGACTAGCGGCGACGCTACTTAACAATGAGCAGTTCTTC. The chain links TRBV5-1 to TRBJ2-1; 11 nucleotides match TRBD2. Germline V gene sequence: CDR1 SGHRS, CDR2 YFSETQ. The length of the CDR3 is 18 residues. With 3 bases clipped from V and 5 bases from J, the junction kept 13 bases outside the gene matches.

Only a few counts were recorded for this clonotype. The rearrangement joins TRBV29-1 to TRBJ1-3; D gene uncertain. This CDR3 contains 14 residues. Per the germline V gene, CDR1 is SQVTM and CDR2 is ANQGSEA. V gave up 7 bases and J gave up 0 bases, with 13 bases separating them. The CDR3 DNA reads TGCAGCGCCTCATTCGCCACCTCTGGAAACACCATATATTTT. It translates to CSASFATSGNTIYF.

As concerns this clonotype: Since a much larger clone is just one base distant, this may be a read error. The CDR3: CASSSRLVKNIQYF. CDR3 nucleotide sequence: TGTGCCAGCAGCTCCCGGCTAGTCAAAAACATTCAGTACTTC. The chain employs TRBV11-2 and TRBJ2-4, with D uncertain. Trimming removed 4 bases at V and 3 bases at J, with 10 bases between. The germline V gene has CDR1 SGHAT and CDR2 FQNNGV. This CDR3 is built from 14 residues.

The chain carries TRBV29-1 and TRBJ2-1, with a tentative D call TRBD1 (6 bases). V dropped 5 bases and J dropped 2 bases, with 10 bases sitting between them. The CDR3 totals 13 residues. Germline lookup yields CDR1 SQVTM and CDR2 ANQGSEA. In nucleotides, the CDR3 is TGCAGCGTTAGGTGGGGGCCCTACAATGAGCAGTTCTTC. It is translated as CSVRWGPYNEQFF.

This clonotype came up a few times. The V call is TRBV11-2, the J call TRBJ2-1; the D gene could be TRBD1 or TRBD2 (5 bases each). Germline CDR1 SGHAT, CDR2 FQNNGV. The germline V and J ends were trimmed by 5 bases and 15 bases, with 17 bases remaining between them. CDR3 length: 12 residues. The CDR3 bases are TGTGCCAGCAGCCACCGGGACGCGTACGCGTTCTTC. It yields the protein CASSHRDAYAFF.

This chain links TRBV11-2 with TRBJ2-1, with 15 bases matching TRBD2. Germline V lookup: CDR1 SGHAT, CDR2 FQNNGV. The CDR3 covers 17 residues. V was pared by 5 bases and J by 7 bases, with 9 bases of the junction left unmatched. CDR3 sequence reads: CASSPGLAGGGVNEQFF. The CDR3 DNA is TGTGCCAGCAGCCCGGGACTAGCGGGGGGAGGGGTGAATGAGCAGTTCTTC.

This clonotype was observed many times. The chain carries TRBV24-1 and TRBJ2-1; 10 bases are shared with TRBD2. CDR1 and CDR2 from the germline V gene are KGHDR and SFDVKD. This CDR3 has 14 amino acids. Unmatched junction bases numbered 4, after V lost 5 bases and J lost 7 bases. In DNA, the CDR3 is TGTGCCACCAGTGGCAGCGGGGGGGGGAATGAGCAGTTCTTC. Translation gives CATSGSGGGNEQFF.

This clonotype was counted at least ten times. This chain connects TRBV2 to TRBJ1-1; D might be TRBD1 (6 bases). CDR1 is SNHLY and CDR2 is FYNNEI in the germline V gene. The CDR3 is made up of 13 amino acids. Between the trimmed V and J ends, which lost 6 bases and 5 bases, there was a span of 13 bases. CDR3 DNA sequence: TGTGCCAGCAGCCCAGGGGTTTGGACTGAAGCTTTCTTT. This sequence encodes CASSPGVWTEAFF.

Ten or more counts support this clonotype. The chain carries TRBV29-1 and TRBJ2-2, with D possibly being TRBD1 or TRBD2 (5 bases each). V dropped 2 bases and J dropped 6 bases, with 7 bases sitting between them. Germline values: CDR1 SQVTM, CDR2 ANQGSEA. The CDR3 totals 12 residues. DNA for the CDR3: TGCAGCGTTGAATCGGGGCCCGGGGAGCTGTTTTTT. Encoded protein: CSVESGPGELFF.

This clonotype has ten or more counts. The J gene is TRBJ2-3, the V gene TRBV10-3; 7 nucleotides line up with TRBD2. The CDR3 runs to 16 residues. Germline lookup yields CDR1 ENHRY and CDR2 SYGVKD. V trimming: 7 bases; J trimming: 1 base; junction bases outside the gene matches: 11. CDR3: CAITRVGGTGTDTQYF. Written as DNA, the CDR3 is TGTGCCATCACCAGAGTGGGGGGGACTGGCACAGATACGCAGTATTTT.

This clonotype was detected only a few times. The genes are TRBV12-3 or TRBV12-4 and TRBJ2-1; 8 bases match TRBD2. V was clipped by 8 bases and J by 3 bases; unmatched bases: 6. The CDR3 length is 14 residues. This chain's CDR3 is CASRYAGGYNEQFF. The CDR3 DNA reads TGTGCCAGCCGCTACGCGGGGGGCTACAATGAGCAGTTCTTC.

This clonotype was recorded at least ten times. The junction departs from germline at one end; a sequencing error may be responsible. This chain joins TRBV24-1 and TRBJ2-1; D uncertain. The CDR3 has 11 amino acids. Germline loops: CDR1 KGHDR, CDR2 SFDVKD. In nucleotides, the CDR3 is TGCGCGCCCCTGAGCTACAATGAGCAGTTCTTC. This encodes CAPLSYNEQFF.

This clonotype was counted many times. The chain is built from TRBV7-9 and TRBJ2-7, with TRBD2 matching 12 bases. This CDR3 spans 15 amino acids. Per germline, CDR1 SEHNR and CDR2 FQNEAQ (reference sequence). Trimming cost V 4 bases and J 6 bases; bases outside gene matches: 7. DNA of the CDR3: TGTGCCAGCAGCTCTCTAGCGGGGGGGCTGGTCGAGCAGTACTTC. Translation gives CASSSLAGGLVEQYF.

This chain connects TRBV7-9 to TRBJ2-3; perhaps TRBD1 as D (5 bases). Germline lookup yields CDR1 SEHNR and CDR2 FQNEAQ (reference sequence). V lost 1 base and J 0 bases, leaving 8 bases between the germline ends. The CDR3 spans 15 residues. CDR3 region: CASSLGQPSTDTQYF. The CDR3, as DNA: TGTGCCAGCAGCTTAGGACAGCCTAGCACAGATACGCAGTATTTT.

The V gene is TRBV18, the J gene TRBJ2-3; TRBD1 matches 8 bases. The CDR3 extends over 16 amino acids. CDR1 KGHSH and CDR2 LQKENI come from the germline V gene. V was clipped by 3 bases and J by 1 base; unmatched bases: 6. The CDR3 protein is CASSPRPGQGTDTQYF. The CDR3 nucleotides are TGTGCCAGCTCACCTCGTCCGGGACAGGGCACAGATACGCAGTATTTT.

The J gene is TRBJ1-1, the V gene TRBV11-2; D not resolved. The V end lost 5 bases, the J end lost 0 bases, and 13 bases lay between the germline ends. The germline gives CDR1 SGHAT, CDR2 FQNNGV. The CDR3 runs to 15 residues. The CDR3 spells CASSPLRGMNTEAFF. CDR3 bases: TGTGCCAGCAGCCCCTTACGGGGAATGAACACTGAAGCTTTCTTT.

Ten or more counts support this clonotype. The chain employs TRBV20-1 and TRBJ1-2; no reliable D call. Trimming removed 5 bases from V and 0 bases from J, with 16 bases in between. The CDR3 has 15 amino acids. In germline, CDR1 is DFQATT, CDR2 SNEGSKA (reference sequence). The CDR3: CSAGPNSASNYGYTF. CDR3 coding DNA: TGCAGTGCTGGACCGAACTCAGCCTCTAACTATGGCTACACCTTC.

The chain combines TRBV6-5 with TRBJ1-1; D not certain. The CDR3 length is 14 residues. The germline V gene has CDR1 MNHEY and CDR2 SVGAGI. Trimming took 6 bases from V and 4 from J, leaving 15 bases between them. The CDR3 here is CASRPFRGGTEAFF. CDR3 nucleotide sequence: TGTGCCAGCAGACCTTTCCGGGGAGGCACTGAAGCTTTCTTT.